The clone carrying this TCR beta chain was picked up many times. The antigen is undetermined. The sample comes from a study of T cell repertoires in cytomegalovirus infection. About the study: The public TCR beta signatures pointed to both CMV infection and matching HLA type.

The CDR3 spans 15 residues. The V gene's germline CDR1 is SGHKS and CDR2 YYEKEE (reference sequence). The V gene end was trimmed by 2 bases and the J gene end by 7 bases; junction bases not matched to a gene: 6. In TCRdb, the reads were re-called with MiXCR into one record per CDR3 protein. The sample shows fewer than 550,000 distinct CDR3 sequences, around 11% of them seen only once. Findings and limits, study-wide: There were HLA-C-restricted CMV-specific TCR beta clonotypes dominating the ex vivo response. Individuals carrying CMV plus the relevant HLA were identified by cumulative frequency of public TCR beta families.

V usage is TRBV5-5 and J usage is TRBJ2-1, with 10 positions matching TRBD2. Specimen: PBMCs. The source is a human donor in good health (CMV status not recorded). Some clones in this sample may be carry-over from other donors' samples. The CDR3 loop reads CASSFPGLAENEQFF. The DNA for the CDR3 is TGTGCCAGCAGCTTCCCCGGACTAGCGGAAAATGAGCAGTTCTTC.